The 8 T cell receptor beta chains in this list originate from one sample, sequenced in a study of cytomegalovirus exposure and HLA in healthy donors. The primer mix had 60 Vbeta and 13 Jbeta primers. Generated by immunoSEQ multiplex PCR, the TCRdb table keeps only in-frame clones and is missing some. The data hold roughly 78,000 clones, with under 70% observed a single time. Sequenced material: PBMCs. These receptors all stem from a man aged 25-40 years in good health and CMV-seropositive.

The V call is TRBV5-6, the J call TRBJ2-5; TRBD1 matches at 7 bases. V lost 3 bases and J lost 2; bases outside the gene matches: 13. Germline loops: CDR1 SGHDT, CDR2 YYEEEE. This CDR3 is built from 17 residues. The CDR3 loop is CASSYKSNRGPQETQYF. The CDR3 bases are TGTGCCAGCAGCTACAAATCCAACAGGGGCCCTCAAGAGACCCAGTACTTC. The whole variable domain, filled in from reference TRBV5-6 and TRBJ2-5, reads DAGVTQSPTHLIKTRGQQVTLRCSPKSGHDTVSWYQQALGQGPQFIFQYYEEEERQRGNFPDRFSGHQFPNYSSELNVNALLLGDSALYLCASSYKSNRGPQETQYFGPGTRLLVL.

The CDR3 reads CASSEGGGQETQYF. The CDR3 region has the DNA TGTGCCAGCAGTGAAGGAGGAGGTCAAGAGACCCAGTACTTC. The rearrangement links TRBV6-1 to TRBJ2-5, with D perhaps matching TRBD2 (5 bases). V was clipped by 1 base and J by 2 bases, with 8 bases between them. From germline, CDR1 is MNHNS and CDR2 SASEGT. The CDR3 runs 14 residues.

The rearrangement links TRBV5-1 to TRBJ1-3; TRBD1 matches at 8 bases. CDR3 length: 16 amino acids. Germline-derived CDR1 and CDR2 are SGHRS and YFSETQ. J gave up 4 bases and V 0 bases, and 6 bases lay outside the gene matches. CDR3 loop: CASSLGLRDRGNTIYF. The CDR3 DNA reads TGCGCCAGCAGCTTGGGCCTCCGGGACAGGGGAAACACCATATATTTT.

This clone came up a few times. The V call is TRBV5-1, the J call TRBJ2-7; 7 nucleotides agree with TRBD1. This CDR3 has 17 amino acids. Unmatched junction bases numbered 14, after V lost 3 bases and J lost 2 bases. From germline, CDR1 is SGHRS and CDR2 YFSETQ. The CDR3 loop is CASSWLPPGQITYEQYF. The CDR3 DNA reads TGCGCCAGCAGCTGGCTACCCCCGGGACAGATAACCTACGAGCAGTACTTC.

The V call is TRBV19, the J call TRBJ1-5; D may be TRBD1 (5 bases). The CDR3 runs 14 residues. CDR1 is LNHDA, CDR2 SQIVND, per germline (reference sequence). V lost 11 bases and J 0 bases, leaving 14 bases between the germline ends. The chain's CDR3 is CAGGSGVSNQPQHF. CDR3 bases: TGTGCCGGGGGATCGGGGGTTAGCAATCAGCCCCAGCATTTT.

The V call is TRBV5-1, the J call TRBJ1-3; possibly TRBD1 for D (6 bases). The CDR3 runs to 14 residues. V was shortened by 4 bases and J by 1 base, with 9 bases between the two germline ends. Germline V gene data show CDR1 as SGHRS and CDR2 as YFSETQ. CDR3 nucleotide sequence: TGCGCCAGCAGCCCAGGACAGTCTGGAAACACCATATATTTT. Residues: CASSPGQSGNTIYF.

V gene TRBV27 combines with J gene TRBJ1-1; a weak D match, TRBD1 (5 bases). Germline assignment: CDR1 MNHEY and CDR2 SMNVEV (reference sequence). CDR3 length: 14 amino acids. Trimming removed 6 bases from V and 0 bases from J, with 11 bases in between. The CDR3 sequence is CASSPQGLNTEAFF. In nucleotides, the CDR3 is TGTGCCAGCAGCCCCCAGGGCTTGAACACTGAAGCTTTCTTT.

The J gene is TRBJ1-1, the V gene TRBV30, with D unresolved. V was pared by 4 bases and J by 1 base, with 4 bases between. Germline V gene sequence: CDR1 GTSNPN, CDR2 SVGIG (reference sequence). CDR3 size: 11 residues. The CDR3 spells CAWNRNTEAFF. Written as DNA, the CDR3 is TGTGCCTGGAACAGGAACACTGAAGCTTTCTTT.